This T cell receptor (beta chain) was recovered during a study of beta chain features in type 1 diabetes. Study-level findings and limits: Within the patient group, naive, central memory and Treg TCRB repertoires appeared more similar to each other than within healthy donors.

The investigators reverse transcribed all of the isolated RNA, so they sequenced expressed TCRB transcripts. Read counts averaged roughly 4 million for samples of naive, central memory and regulatory T cells. The repertoire was sequenced with immunoSEQ multiplex PCR; TCRdb's copy has only in-frame clones and lacks some. This sample has 250,000 to 300,000 clones, with 8% found just once. Every donor had blood drawn once into heparin, 90 to 150 mL on average. A sort by CD45RO/CCR7/CD25/CD127/CD95/CD27 yielded CD4+ naive, central memory, regulatory and stem cell-like memory cells. This clone turned up a few times. Its antigen is unidentified. The sequenced sample consisted of central memory CD4+ T cells from blood. This sequence originates from a woman in her late teens or twenties in good health.

CDR3 sequence reads: CASSVGGRNEQFF. The CDR3 DNA sequence: TGTGCCAGCAGTGTTGGGGGGCGGAATGAGCAGTTCTTC. The V and J genes are TRBV6-5 and TRBJ2-1; TRBD1 or TRBD2 may be the D gene (6 bases each). Trimming removed 5 bases at V and 7 bases at J, with 12 bases between. Germline V gives CDR1 MNHEY, CDR2 SVGAGI. The CDR3 runs to 13 residues.